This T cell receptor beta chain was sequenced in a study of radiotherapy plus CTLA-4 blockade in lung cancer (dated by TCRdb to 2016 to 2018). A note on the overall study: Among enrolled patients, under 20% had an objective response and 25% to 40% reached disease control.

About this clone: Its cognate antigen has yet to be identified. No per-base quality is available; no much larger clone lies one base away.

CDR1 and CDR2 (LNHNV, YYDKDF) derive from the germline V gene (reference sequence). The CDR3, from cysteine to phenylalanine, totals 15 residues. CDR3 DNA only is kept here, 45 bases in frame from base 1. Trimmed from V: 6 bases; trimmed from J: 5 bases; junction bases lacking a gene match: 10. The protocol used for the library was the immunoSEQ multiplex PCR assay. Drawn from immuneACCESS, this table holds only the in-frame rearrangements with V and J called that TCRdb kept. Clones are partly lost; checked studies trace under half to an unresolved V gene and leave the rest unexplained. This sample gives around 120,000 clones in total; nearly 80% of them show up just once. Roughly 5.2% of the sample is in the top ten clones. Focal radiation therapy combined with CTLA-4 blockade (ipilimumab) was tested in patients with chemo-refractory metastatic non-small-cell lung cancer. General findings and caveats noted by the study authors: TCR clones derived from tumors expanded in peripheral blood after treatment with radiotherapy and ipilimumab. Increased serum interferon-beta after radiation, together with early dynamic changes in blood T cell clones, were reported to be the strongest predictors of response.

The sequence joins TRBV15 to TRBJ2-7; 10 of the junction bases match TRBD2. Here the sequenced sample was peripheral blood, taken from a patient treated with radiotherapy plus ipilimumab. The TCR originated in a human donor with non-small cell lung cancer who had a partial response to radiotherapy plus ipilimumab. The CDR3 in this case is CATSVKAGGPHEQYF. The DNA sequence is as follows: TGTGCCACCAGTGTCAAAGCGGGAGGGCCCCACGAGCAGTACTTC.